This T cell receptor beta chain comes out of a study of CD8 T cells in Susac syndrome. Sequencing of TCR beta drew on CD8+ and CD4+ T cells from blood. Germline-derived CDR1 and CDR2 are SGHAT and FQNNGV. J lost 2 bases, V lost 5 bases, and 10 bases had no gene match. This CDR3 spans 16 amino acids. Random hexamers served to reverse transcribe roughly 0.5 to 1 ug RNA. TCRdb processed the immunoSEQ multiplex PCR reads anew with MiXCR; each CDR3 protein has one entry. The table has some 400,000 distinct CDR3 sequences, about 85% seen once. The TCR was taken from a human donor with multiple sclerosis. V and J are TRBV11-2 and TRBJ2-5; 8 nucleotides agree with TRBD2. Material: CD8+ T cells from PBMCs. The CDR3, as DNA: TGTGCCAGCAGCCAAAGCCGCGCGGGGGGTCAAGAGACCCAGTACTTC. It specifies CASSQSRAGGQETQYF.